The subject of this entry is one T cell receptor beta chain. Its antigen has not been determined. Base-call qualities are not available, and no considerably larger clone is one nucleotide away. TCR cDNA was synthesized by 5'RACE template switching, which introduced a universal primer site and unique molecular identifiers. Priming for cDNA synthesis came from both the TCR alpha and TCR beta constant segments. Libraries were amplified in two PCR steps, with sample barcodes and sequencing adapters added in the second step. Sequencing of libraries was done on Illumina HiSeq 2500 (2x100 bp) or NovaSeq (2x150 bp). As for the authors' bioinformatics: MIGEC was used to demultiplex reads and collapse the reads into UMI consensus sequences, and MiXCR was used for V(D)J alignment. Vaccine-responding clonotypes were defined with edgeR using replicate PBMC samples, requiring FDR below 0.01 and a log2 fold change above 5 up to day 15. CD4 or CD8 identity was assigned to each bulk clonotype according to whether the clonotype was present at higher abundance in the sequenced CD4 repertoire or the sequenced CD8 repertoire. Starting from the raw public reads, TCRdb applied fastp trimming at Q25, assembled clones with MiXCR and retained in-frame beta chains. A single entry per CDR3 protein holds the most common genes and DNA from its merged rows. In this record, the V and J calls reflect TCRdb's handling and not the investigators' own analysis. This sample has fewer than 650,000 distinct CDR3 sequences in its table, and about a fifth of those were observed once. Jointly, the top ten make up about 16% of the sample.

This sample stems from a study of T cells after yellow fever vaccination (dated by TCRdb to the late 2010s). Regarding the study in general: The SMART-Seq v4 Ultra Low Input RNA kit was used to prepare libraries from fractions with low cell numbers. To follow T-cell clones before and after both primary and booster YFV17D yellow fever vaccination, bulk TCR alpha and beta repertoires underwent longitudinal sequencing. Two healthy male donors, one aged 18 to 30 and one aged 30 to 40 years, were included in the cohort. Bulk PBMC replicates and cell subsets were isolated from blood drawn at multiple timepoints before and after both primary and secondary immunization.

The trim is 0 bases for V and 7 bases for J, with a gap of 12 bases between the germline ends. The CDR1 and CDR2 encoded by the germline V gene (reference sequence) are DFQATT and SNEGSKA. The CDR3 runs 14 amino acids, cysteine and phenylalanine included. Left in the record is the CDR3 DNA by itself, 42 bases read in frame from the first base. The sample's treatment or condition label, decoded: live attenuated yellow fever vaccine strain. Two biological replicates of bulk PBMCs were collected at each blood-draw timepoint. A standard Ficoll-Paque protocol was used to isolate PBMCs from peripheral blood. TriZol was used to extract RNA from bulk PBMCs, from CD4 and CD8 fractions, and from dextramer-positive and dextramer-negative fractions. The investigation overall reported the following: After the booster, most clones that had expanded after primary vaccination were detected again (about 97% of CD4 and about 88% of CD8), suggesting broad maintenance of memory. Because the study included only a couple of donors, the extent to which the findings can be generalized is limited. Because abundant contaminating clonotypes from the bulk population could be contained in FACS-sorted repertoires, computational filtering was required. The secondary T-cell response was found to be weaker but faster than the primary response, with a peak reached on day 5 rather than on day 15. A small share of clonotypes occurred in both CD4 and CD8 compartments, likely arising from convergent recombination.

The origin of this receptor is a man between 18 and 35 years old who received the YFV17D yellow fever vaccine. The sequence joins TRBV20-1 to TRBJ1-4; 5 matching bases give a weak D call of TRBD1. Here the sequenced sample was PBMCs, taken roughly 20 days after the first yellow fever vaccination. The CDR3 protein is CSARDQGDREKLFF. The nucleotide sequence reads TGCAGTGCTAGAGATCAGGGTGACCGTGAAAAACTGTTTTTT.